Below, 30 T cell receptor beta chains from the same sample are listed, as sequenced in a study of cytomegalovirus exposure and HLA in healthy donors. Primers for the PCR totalled 60 Vbeta and 13 Jbeta. The assay was immunoSEQ multiplex PCR, and TCRdb's table has in-frame clones only and misses some. This sample carries under 200,000 clones, roughly two thirds of them seen once, and the ten largest clones take about 2.5%. The specimen was PBMCs. The receptors come from a woman aged 40 to 50 in good health and CMV-seropositive.

The CDR3 nucleotides read TGTGCCAGCAGCCCCCAGAGCGGGGGTCCCTACAATGAGCAGTTCTTC. It codes for CASSPQSGGPYNEQFF. The chain carries TRBV6-4 and TRBJ2-1; 8 positions match TRBD2. In germline, CDR1 is MRHNA, CDR2 SNTAGT. The V gene end was trimmed by 6 bases and the J gene end by 2 bases; junction bases not matched to a gene: 9. This CDR3 spans 16 amino acids.

The V call is TRBV11-3, the J call TRBJ1-1; no clear D gene. From germline, CDR1 is SGHNT and CDR2 YENEEA. CDR3 length equals 12 residues. Trimming removed 3 bases from V and 11 bases from J, with 13 bases in between. CDR3 sequence: CASSFRGGRAFF. The DNA for the CDR3 is TGTGCCAGCAGCTTCCGAGGCGGGAGGGCTTTCTTT.

This chain joins TRBV10-3 and TRBJ2-7, with TRBD2 matching over 10 bases. The CDR3 runs 15 residues. Germline CDR1 is ENHRY and CDR2 is SYGVKD. The V segment lost 3 bases and the J segment 4 bases; nucleotides outside the gene matches: 6. The CDR3 DNA is TGTGCCATCAGTGAATTCACTAGCGGGGTGTACGAGCAGTACTTC. It encodes CAISEFTSGVYEQYF.

On this clone: Germline is not matched at one junction end, which may reflect a read error. The chain uses TRBV7-9 and TRBJ2-5; D remains unclear. Germline CDR1 SEHNR, CDR2 FQNEAQ (reference sequence). This CDR3 is 10 amino acids long. The CDR3 DNA follows: TGTTCCAGCAGCCGGGAGACCCAGTACTTC. Residues: CSSSRETQYF.

The chain combines TRBV6-1 with TRBJ2-5, with TRBD1 matching 9 bases. V dropped 7 bases and J dropped 1; count of bases not matched to a gene: 7. The germline V gene has CDR1 MNHNS and CDR2 SASEGT. This CDR3 is 15 amino acids long. Here the CDR3 reads CASILQGALQETQYF. The CDR3 DNA reads TGTGCCAGCATCTTACAGGGGGCTCTCCAAGAGACCCAGTACTTC.

DNA of the CDR3: TGTGCCAGCAGCCGACAGGGAACCGATTCACCCCTCCACTTT. This sequence encodes CASSRQGTDSPLHF. The chain recombines TRBV6-5 with TRBJ1-6, with 7 bases matching TRBD1. The CDR3 length is 14 residues. Germline V gives CDR1 MNHEY, CDR2 SVGAGI. V dropped 6 bases and J dropped 8; count of bases not matched to a gene: 7.

V is TRBV9 and J is TRBJ2-2; 7 bases map to TRBD2. CDR1 SGDLS and CDR2 YYNGEE come from the germline V gene. The CDR3 totals 16 residues. Trimming cost V 0 bases and J 3 bases; bases outside gene matches: 5. The CDR3 nucleotides are TGTGCCAGCAGCGTAGTTGCGGGAGAGGACACCGGGGAGCTGTTTTTT. It encodes CASSVVAGEDTGELFF. Full variable domain (outside the CDR3, taken from reference TRBV9 and TRBJ2-2): DSGVTQTPKHLITATGQRVTLRCSPRSGDLSVYWYQQSLDQGLQFLIQYYNGEERAKGNILERFSAQQFPDLHSELNLSSLELGDSALYFCASSVVAGEDTGELFFGEGSRLTVL.

V is TRBV7-3 and J is TRBJ2-1, with D tentatively TRBD1 (6 bases). Trimming shortened V by 5 bases and J by 2 bases, and 13 bases separated the two germline ends. The CDR3 is 15 amino acids. Per the germline V gene, CDR1 is SGHTA and CDR2 is FQGTGA. Here the CDR3 DNA reads TGTGCCAGCAGCCCCGGGGCAGGGGCCTACAATGAGCAGTTCTTC. Encoded protein: CASSPGAGAYNEQFF.

V and J are TRBV19 and TRBJ2-7; 8 bases align to TRBD1. With 6 bases clipped from V and 2 bases from J, the junction kept 3 bases outside the gene matches. CDR1 is LNHDA and CDR2 is SQIVND in the germline V gene (reference sequence). The CDR3 totals 13 residues. CDR3 in amino acids: CASRRGQAYEQYF. The DNA for the CDR3 is TGTGCCAGTAGGAGGGGACAGGCCTACGAGCAGTACTTC.

The DNA of the CDR3 is TGTGCCAGCTCACCCAAGGGGGCGCGGGATGGAAACACCATATATTTT. Amino acid sequence: CASSPKGARDGNTIYF. This chain uses TRBV18 with TRBJ1-3, with 7 bases aligning to TRBD1. Unmatched junction bases numbered 8, after V lost 3 bases and J lost 3 bases. CDR1 is KGHSH, CDR2 LQKENI, per germline. This CDR3 has 16 residues.

The chain links TRBV27 to TRBJ1-5, with D maybe TRBD1 (5 bases). This CDR3 is 14 amino acids long. CDR1 is MNHEY, CDR2 SMNVEV, per germline (reference sequence). Between the trimmed V and J ends, which lost 0 bases and 3 bases, there was a span of 6 bases. CDR3 protein: CASSLSGDNQPQHF. The CDR3 nucleotides are TGTGCCAGCAGTTTATCAGGGGACAATCAGCCCCAGCATTTT.

CDR3 DNA sequence: TGCGCCAGCAGTACCGGGACAGGGGTTACCGAGCAGTACTTC. Translated, it gives CASSTGTGVTEQYF. This chain joins TRBV10-2 and TRBJ2-7, with 10 bases matching TRBD1. The V gene end was trimmed by 5 bases and the J gene end by 6 bases; junction bases not matched to a gene: 7. The CDR3 runs to 14 residues. The V gene's germline CDR1 is WSHSY and CDR2 SAAADI.

About this clone: The junction departs from germline at one end; a sequencing error may be responsible. The chain is built from TRBV19 and TRBJ1-5, with TRBD1 as a possible D gene (6 bases). Germline loops: CDR1 LNHDA, CDR2 SQIVND (reference sequence). The CDR3 runs 16 residues. In DNA form, the CDR3 reads TGTGCCAGTAGTATAGCCCCGACAGGCGGCAATCAGCCCCAGAATTTT. It codes for CASSIAPTGGNQPQNF.

This clone was recorded a few times. The V call is TRBV5-6, the J call TRBJ1-1, with D tentatively TRBD1 (6 bases). There are 12 residues in the CDR3. Germline assignment: CDR1 SGHDT and CDR2 YYEEEE. V shed 0 bases and J shed 11 bases, with 11 bases lying between them. CDR3 DNA: TGTGCCAGCAGCTTGGCTACAGGGATCGCTTTCTTT. Translation: CASSLATGIAFF.

About this clone itself: An end of the junction does not agree with germline; a read error may underlie this. The gene calls are TRBV7-9 and TRBJ2-7; D call uncertain. The CDR3 totals 10 residues. The germline V gene encodes CDR1 SEHNR and CDR2 FQNEAQ (reference sequence). CDR3 in amino acids: CSSSLYEQYF. Here the CDR3 DNA reads TGTTCCAGCAGCCTCTACGAGCAGTACTTC.

This clone was seen just once. The V gene is TRBV28, the J gene TRBJ1-2; no clear D gene. CDR1 MDHEN and CDR2 SYDVKM come from the germline V gene. The CDR3 has 16 amino acids. Trimming pared 6 bases from V and 4 bases from J, leaving 21 bases between. CDR3 sequence: CASSSPRGSGGYGYTF. CDR3 coding DNA: TGTGCCAGCAGCTCACCCCGGGGTTCTGGCGGCTATGGCTACACCTTC.

This clone showed up just a few times. The V and J genes are TRBV27 and TRBJ2-7, with D possibly TRBD2 on 6 matching bases. Germline CDR1 MNHEY, CDR2 SMNVEV (reference sequence). V lost 6 bases and J lost 2, with 14 bases in between. This CDR3 region has 14 residues. CDR3 amino acids: CASSRAGGPYEQYF. CDR3 DNA sequence: TGTGCCAGCAGCCGGGCCGGGGGACCCTACGAGCAGTACTTC.

The chain employs TRBV6-5 and TRBJ2-7; possible D gene TRBD1, 5 bases. Trimming shortened V by 2 bases and J by 0 bases, and 8 bases separated the two germline ends. The CDR3 spans 14 residues. Germline V gene data show CDR1 as MNHEY and CDR2 as SVGAGI. In nucleotides, the CDR3 is TGTGCCAGCAGTTACCGCGACAGCTCCTACGAGCAGTACTTC. It specifies CASSYRDSSYEQYF.

CDR3 amino acids: CASSRTRRDSPLHF. The DNA of the CDR3 is TGTGCCAGCAGTAGGACGCGCAGGGATTCACCCCTCCACTTT. The chain combines TRBV6-5 with TRBJ1-6; maybe TRBD1 (5 bases). The CDR3 extends over 14 amino acids. Trimming cost V 5 bases and J 8 bases, with 13 bases left between them. The germline CDR1 and CDR2 sequences are MNHEY and SVGAGI.

This chain joins TRBV7-9 and TRBJ2-1, with TRBD2 matching 11 bases. CDR3 length: 15 residues. Germline loops: CDR1 SEHNR, CDR2 FQNEAQ (reference sequence). Losses at the gene ends were 5 bases for V and 2 bases for J; bases not matched to a gene: 2. The CDR3 sequence: CASSRGLAAYNEQFF. The CDR3 bases are TGTGCCAGCAGCAGGGGACTAGCGGCCTACAATGAGCAGTTCTTC.

The rearrangement links TRBV11-2 to TRBJ2-2; D unresolved. CDR1 is SGHAT, CDR2 FQNNGV, per germline. V shed 4 bases and J shed 1 base, with 7 bases lying between them. This CDR3 has 14 residues. The CDR3 spells CASSSLVNTGELFF. The CDR3 coding sequence is TGTGCCAGCAGCTCGTTAGTGAACACCGGGGAGCTGTTTTTT. The variable domain in full, completed from reference TRBV11-2 and TRBJ2-2, reads EAGVAQSPRYKIIEKRQSVAFWCNPISGHATLYWYQQILGQGPKLLIQFQNNGVVDDSQLPKDRFSAERLKGVDSTLKIQPAKLEDSAVYLCASSSLVNTGELFFGEGSRLTVL.

The chain recombines TRBV6-5 with TRBJ2-5, with 7 nucleotides matching TRBD1. This CDR3 region has 16 residues. Trimming removed 3 bases from V and 3 bases from J; junction bases left unmatched: 10. Germline V gene data show CDR1 as MNHEY and CDR2 as SVGAGI. The CDR3 DNA is TGTGCCAGCAGTTATACATCAGGGGGTGCGGAAGAGACCCAGTACTTC. It yields the protein CASSYTSGGAEETQYF.

The chain links TRBV6-5 to TRBJ1-1, with TRBD1 matching 7 bases. Germline CDR1 MNHEY, CDR2 SVGAGI. This CDR3 is 14 amino acids long. V lost 5 bases and J lost 3; bases outside the gene matches: 6. The CDR3 here is CASSAGQPHTEAFF. As DNA, the CDR3 is TGTGCCAGCAGTGCGGGACAGCCTCACACTGAAGCTTTCTTT.

The rearrangement links TRBV6-6 to TRBJ1-3; possibly TRBD1 for D (5 bases). CDR1 MNHNY and CDR2 SVGAGI come from the germline V gene (reference sequence). This CDR3 contains 16 residues. V was clipped by 6 bases and J by 4 bases, with 19 bases between them. The CDR3 here is CASSPYQGSAGNTIYF. CDR3 DNA sequence: TGTGCCAGCAGCCCTTACCAGGGATCAGCCGGAAACACCATATATTTT.

CDR3 nucleotide sequence: TGTGCCAGTAGCGTACAGAGTTATCAGCCCCAGCATTTT. Its translation is CASSVQSYQPQHF. The J gene is TRBJ1-5, the V gene TRBV19; D remains unclear. CDR3 length equals 13 residues. CDR1 LNHDA and CDR2 SQIVND come from the germline V gene (reference sequence). The germline V and J ends were trimmed by 6 bases and 5 bases, with 11 bases remaining between them.

The chain has TRBV28 and TRBJ2-3; D gene ambiguous. The V end lost 6 bases, the J end lost 4 bases, and 17 bases lay between the germline ends. The CDR3 length is 15 residues. Germline V gives CDR1 MDHEN, CDR2 SYDVKM. The chain's CDR3 is CASSPAGLSSDTQYF. In DNA, the CDR3 is TGTGCCAGCAGCCCGGCAGGCTTGTCGTCAGATACGCAGTATTTT.

The CDR3 sequence is CASTYLLRDCMDTQYF. CDR3 nucleotides: TGTGCCAGCACATACCTTCTTAGAGATTGCATGGATACGCAGTATTTT. This chain joins TRBV25-1 and TRBJ2-3; D gene uncertain. The germline V gene encodes CDR1 MGHDK and CDR2 SYGVNS. The germline V and J ends were trimmed by 7 bases and 6 bases, with 23 bases remaining between them. CDR3 size: 16 residues.

The rearrangement uses TRBV6-1 and TRBJ2-3; D perhaps matches TRBD1 (6 bases). V lost 3 bases and J lost 11, with 12 bases in between. The CDR3 is 12 amino acids. Germline V gives CDR1 MNHNS, CDR2 SASEGT. The CDR3 protein is CASSDNRVGQYF. Written as DNA, the CDR3 is TGTGCCAGCAGTGATAACAGGGTAGGGCAGTATTTT.

The genes are TRBV9 and TRBJ2-7; maybe TRBD2 (5 bases). CDR3 length: 14 residues. Germline values: CDR1 SGDLS, CDR2 YYNGEE. The V end lost 0 bases, the J end lost 4 bases, and 11 bases lay between the germline ends. The CDR3 loop is CASSVELGAYEQYF. For the CDR3, the DNA is TGTGCCAGCAGCGTAGAACTAGGCGCTTACGAGCAGTACTTC. Full variable domain (outside the CDR3, taken from reference TRBV9 and TRBJ2-7): DSGVTQTPKHLITATGQRVTLRCSPRSGDLSVYWYQQSLDQGLQFLIQYYNGEERAKGNILERFSAQQFPDLHSELNLSSLELGDSALYFCASSVELGAYEQYFGPGTRLTVT.

This sequence joins TRBV13 and TRBJ2-7; the D is unclear. Germline V CDR1 and CDR2: PRHDT, FYEKMQ (reference sequence). V was cut by 7 bases and J by 0 bases, with 7 bases left in between. This CDR3 is 12 amino acids long. The CDR3 nucleotides are TGTGCCAGCAACGCCAGCTCCTACGAGCAGTACTTC. The encoded protein is CASNASSYEQYF.